This TCR beta chain was observed in a study of OX40 agonist ivuxolimab in advanced cancers. Study-level background: Administration of intravenous ivuxolimab to patients occurred every 2 weeks at 0.01 to 10 mg/kg. Prior checkpoint blockade (anti-PD-1, anti-PD-L1 or anti-CTLA-4) was permitted; less than 45% had it. Three patients had partial responses: one hepatocellular carcinoma, two cutaneous melanoma.

For this clone: Its antigen is not known.

Produced via immunoSEQ multiplex PCR; TCRdb's table is partial and in-frame only. Of 65,000 to 85,000 clones in the sample, 92% were seen once. Study-level results: The study observed clonal expansion of CD4+ and CD8+ blood T cells by week 6 at 0.1 to 3.0 mg/kg.

This CDR3 spans 13 amino acids. CDR1 MNHEY and CDR2 SMNVEV come from the germline V gene (reference sequence). The germline V and J ends were trimmed by 2 bases and 10 bases, with 12 bases remaining between them. This rearrangement joins TRBV27 to TRBJ2-1; TRBD2 might be the D (5 bases). The material was CD4+ or CD8+ T cells sorted from blood, obtained in a trial of the OX40 agonist ivuxolimab. The TCR sequence derives from an adult with an advanced solid tumor such as melanoma, head and neck, liver or kidney cancer. CDR3 sequence reads: CASSLGLRLEQFF. The CDR3 region has the DNA TGTGCCAGCAGTTTAGGACTCCGTCTGGAGCAGTTCTTC.